The 8 T cell receptor beta chains listed next were all sequenced from one sample in a study of cytotoxic CD8 clonotypes in ibrutinib-treated CLL. The method was immunoSEQ multiplex PCR; TCRdb's version includes in-frame clones alone and lacks a portion of them. The sample contains fewer than 400,000 clones, approximately 67% of which appear only once. The sequencing here drew on PBMCs, taken after 36 months of ibrutinib treatment. These receptors were obtained from a human donor with chronic lymphocytic leukemia.

The J gene is TRBJ2-7, the V gene TRBV19; no clear D gene. Germline CDR1 and CDR2: LNHDA and SQIVND (reference sequence). The CDR3 consists of 15 residues. V shed 1 base and J shed 2 bases, with 12 bases lying between them. This CDR3 reads CASSIVAVPTYEQYF. The CDR3 region has the DNA TGTGCCAGTAGTATAGTCGCAGTGCCAACCTACGAGCAGTACTTC.

The V gene is TRBV11-3, the J gene TRBJ2-2, with 13 bases that match TRBD2. Germline V CDR1 and CDR2: SGHNT, YENEEA. The CDR3 has 19 amino acids. V dropped 3 bases and J dropped 3; count of bases not matched to a gene: 10. The CDR3 DNA follows: TGTGCCAGCAGCTTGGGCTTAGGACTAGCGGGAGCTTACACCGGGGAGCTGTTTTTT. Its translation is CASSLGLGLAGAYTGELFF.

This clone was observed once. The V call is TRBV25-1, the J call TRBJ2-1; D remains unclear. The CDR3 covers 13 residues. V shed 1 base and J shed 6 bases, with 7 bases lying between them. Germline CDR1 and CDR2: MGHDK and SYGVNS. The CDR3, as DNA: TGTGCCAGCAGTGAATCTTGGGCCAATGAGCAGTTCTTC. Translation: CASSESWANEQFF.

The genes are TRBV5-4 and TRBJ2-2; D unresolved. Germline V CDR1 and CDR2: SGHNT, YYREEE (reference sequence). The CDR3 runs 14 residues. V lost 5 bases and J lost 0, with 8 bases in between. The CDR3 here is CASRHRANTGELFF. The CDR3 DNA is TGTGCCAGCAGACATCGGGCGAACACCGGGGAGCTGTTTTTT.

This clone was seen a few times. The chain has TRBV27 and TRBJ1-6, with 8 bases matching TRBD1. The V segment lost 5 bases and the J segment 5 bases; nucleotides outside the gene matches: 5. Germline V CDR1 and CDR2: MNHEY, SMNVEV (reference sequence). The CDR3 is 15 amino acids. The CDR3 DNA sequence: TGTGCCAGCAGTAGAGACAGGGGCCATAATTCACCCCTCCACTTT. Amino acid sequence: CASSRDRGHNSPLHF.

The V call is TRBV30, the J call TRBJ1-2; the D gene is possibly TRBD1 (5 bases). V dropped 2 bases and J dropped 3 bases, with 16 bases sitting between them. The length of the CDR3 is 15 residues. Germline-derived CDR1 and CDR2 are GTSNPN and SVGIG (reference sequence). CDR3 protein: CAWSSPGGEDYGYTF. The CDR3 coding sequence is TGTGCCTGGAGTTCCCCCGGGGGGGAGGACTATGGCTACACCTTC.

V is TRBV5-1 and J is TRBJ2-5, with 8 bases matching TRBD1. V was clipped by 1 base and J by 3 bases; unmatched bases: 5. The CDR3 runs 15 residues. Germline V lookup: CDR1 SGHRS, CDR2 YFSETQ. CDR3 nucleotide sequence: TGCGCCAGCAGCTTGACCGGGACAGGTGAAGAGACCCAGTACTTC. Translating gives CASSLTGTGEETQYF. Full variable domain (remainder filled in from reference TRBV5-1 and TRBJ2-5): KAGVTQTPRYLIKTRGQQVTLSCSPISGHRSVSWYQQTPGQGLQFLFEYFSETQRNKGNFPGRFSGRQFSNSRSEMNVSTLELGDSALYLCASSLTGTGEETQYFGPGTRLLVL.

This clone was counted a single time. The genes are TRBV6-5 and TRBJ2-1, with 7 bases lining up with TRBD1. The J segment lost 0 bases and the V segment lost 6 bases, leaving 5 bases of the junction unmatched. Germline CDR1 reads MNHEY; CDR2 reads SVGAGI. The CDR3 runs to 15 residues. The CDR3 DNA is TGTGCCAGCAGAAAACAGGGGATCTCCTACAATGAGCAGTTCTTC. Protein product: CASRKQGISYNEQFF.